Following are 7 T cell receptor beta chains from one sample sequenced in a study of T cells in Graves' hyperthyroidism and ophthalmopathy. Amplification targeted TCR beta CDR3 regions from RNA transcripts. First-round RT-PCR of the TCR CDR3 relied on the HTBI primer set. TCRdb redid the calling of the multiplex PCR reads with MiXCR, one entry per CDR3 protein. The sample lists nearly 750,000 distinct CDR3 sequences; around a third were seen once. What was sequenced was blood. These receptors were obtained from a woman aged 40 to 50 with Graves' hyperthyroidism.

About this clonotype: A single base separates this from a much larger clone, so it may be a read error. The rearrangement uses TRBV11-2 and TRBJ1-6, with 10 bases identical to TRBD1. The germline gives CDR1 SGHAT, CDR2 FQNNGV. The CDR3 runs to 14 residues. Trimming removed 4 bases from V and 11 bases from J; junction bases left unmatched: 5. This CDR3 is CASSSTGGGAPLHF. The CDR3 DNA is TGTGCCAGCAGCTCGACAGGGGGCGGGGCACCCCTCCACTTT.

The CDR3 DNA sequence: TGTGCCAGCAGTTTCTGGGACAGGGACCGCTTTAACTATGGCTACACCTTC. Translating gives CASSFWDRDRFNYGYTF. The chain is built from TRBV6-6 and TRBJ1-2, with TRBD1 identical over 9 bases. The CDR3 loop spans 17 amino acids. V lost 4 bases and J lost 1; bases outside the gene matches: 10. Germline V gene data show CDR1 as MNHNY and CDR2 as SVGAGI (reference sequence).

The genes are TRBV6-1 and TRBJ2-7; weak D call: TRBD1 (6 bases). Germline V gene sequence: CDR1 MNHNS, CDR2 SASEGT. V was cut by 7 bases and J by 2 bases, with 18 bases left in between. The CDR3 has 15 amino acids. CDR3 region: CASTVGQGYTYEQYF. DNA of the CDR3: TGTGCCAGCACCGTAGGCCAGGGGTACACCTACGAGCAGTACTTC.

This clonotype was detected once. This rearrangement joins TRBV29-1 to TRBJ2-3; no reliable D call. The V gene lost 4 bases and the J gene lost 0 bases, with 11 bases spanning the gap. The CDR3 covers 14 residues. CDR1 is SQVTM and CDR2 is ANQGSEA in the germline V gene. CDR3 residues: CSVALASSTDTQYF. DNA for the CDR3: TGCAGCGTTGCTTTGGCCTCTAGCACAGATACGCAGTATTTT.

This clonotype was detected many times. The chain employs TRBV10-3 and TRBJ2-6, with D perhaps matching TRBD2 (6 bases). Germline assignment: CDR1 ENHRY and CDR2 SYGVKD. Trimming cost V 10 bases and J 0 bases, with 13 bases left between them. This CDR3 comprises 15 residues. The CDR3 is CASRDGSSGANVLTF. The CDR3 DNA is TGTGCCAGCAGGGACGGGAGCTCTGGGGCCAACGTCCTGACTTTC.

This clonotype was seen ten or more times. The V gene is TRBV25-1, the J gene TRBJ1-2; no reliable D call. V was shortened by 4 bases and J by 8 bases, with 17 bases between the two germline ends. This CDR3 is built from 14 residues. From germline, CDR1 is MGHDK and CDR2 SYGVNS. The CDR3 region has the DNA TGTGCCAGCAGTGGTACGGGCCTCAAAAGGGGCTACACCTTC. Its protein is CASSGTGLKRGYTF.

For this clonotype: Being one base from a much bigger clone, this may be a read error. This chain connects TRBV24-1 to TRBJ1-2; D possibly corresponds to TRBD1 (6 bases). CDR1 and CDR2 (germline): KGHDR, SFDVKD. The CDR3 loop spans 13 amino acids. V was trimmed by 0 bases and J by 8 bases, leaving 9 bases between them. The CDR3 here is CATSDLPGDGYTF. As DNA, the CDR3 is TGTGCCACCAGTGATTTGCCAGGGGACGGCTACACCTTC.